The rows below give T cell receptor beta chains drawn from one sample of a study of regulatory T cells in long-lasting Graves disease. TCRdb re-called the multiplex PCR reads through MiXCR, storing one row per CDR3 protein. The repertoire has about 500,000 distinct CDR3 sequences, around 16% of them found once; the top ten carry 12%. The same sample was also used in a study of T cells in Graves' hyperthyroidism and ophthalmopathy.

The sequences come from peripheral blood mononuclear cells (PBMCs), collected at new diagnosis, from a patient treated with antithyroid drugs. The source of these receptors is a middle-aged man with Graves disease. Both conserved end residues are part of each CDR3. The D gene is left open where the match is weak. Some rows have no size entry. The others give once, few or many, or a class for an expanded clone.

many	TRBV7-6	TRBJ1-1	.	TGTGCCAGCAGCCCCGGAGTGTTTGGTACTGAAGCTTTCTTT	CASSPGVFGTEAFF
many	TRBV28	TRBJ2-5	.	TGTGCCAGCAGATCGGGGCCTGTGGAGACCCAGTACTTC	CASRSGPVETQYF
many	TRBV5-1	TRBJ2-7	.	TGCGCCAGCAGCTTGGGGGGACCTGAGGGGCAGTACTTC	CASSLGGPEGQYF
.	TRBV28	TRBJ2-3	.	TGTGCCAGCAGTCCCCAGGAGGGCGGGAGCACAGATACGCAGTATTTT	CASSPQEGGSTDTQYF
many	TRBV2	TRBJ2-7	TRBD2	TGTGCCAGCAAAAGGATACTAGCGGAATCTGGGGAGCAGTACTTC	CASKRILAESGEQYF
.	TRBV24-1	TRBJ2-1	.	TGTGCCACCAGTGACACAACAGGGTCGAAGAATGAGCAGTTCTTC	CATSDTTGSKNEQFF
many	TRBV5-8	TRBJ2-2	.	TGTGCCAGCAGCTTGTTGATGGACGCGCTATCGAGATGGGGCACCGGGGAGCTGTTTTTT	CASSLLMDALSRWGTGELFF
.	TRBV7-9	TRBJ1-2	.	TGTGCCAGCAGCTCCCTGGGGGGGTTACAGTATGGCTACACCTTC	CASSSLGGLQYGYTF
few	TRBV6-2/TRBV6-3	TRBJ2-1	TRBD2	TGTGCCAGCAGTTACTCGGGACTAGCGGGACAGGGTGAGCAGTTCTTC	CASSYSGLAGQGEQFF
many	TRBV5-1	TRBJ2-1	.	TGCGCCAGCAGCTTGGGATTCCGGGGCAATGAGCAGTTCTTC	CASSLGFRGNEQFF
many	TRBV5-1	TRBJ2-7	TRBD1	TGCGCCAGCAGCGTGGGACAGGGCTTCAAGGACGAGCAGTACTTC	CASSVGQGFKDEQYF
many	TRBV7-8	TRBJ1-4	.	TGTGCCAGCAGCCCCCGGACAGAGGTGGATGAAAAACTGTTTTTT	CASSPRTEVDEKLFF
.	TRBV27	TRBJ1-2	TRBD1	TGTGCCAGCAGTCCGCAAGTGGACAGGGGGGGTGGCTACACCTTC	CASSPQVDRGGGYTF
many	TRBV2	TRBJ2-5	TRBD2	TGTGCCAGCAAGGCGACTAGCGGGAGTGGGGAGACCCAGTACTTC	CASKATSGSGETQYF
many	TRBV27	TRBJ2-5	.	TGTGCCAGCAGTCCCGATCCGGGGTTTAGGGAGACCCAGTACTTC	CASSPDPGFRETQYF
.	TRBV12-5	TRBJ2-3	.	TGTGCTAGTGGTTTGGGCCTTGGGGCAGATACGCAGTATTTT	CASGLGLGADTQYF
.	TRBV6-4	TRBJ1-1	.	TGTGCCAGCAGTGGTAGGGACACTGAAGCTTTCTTT	CASSGRDTEAFF
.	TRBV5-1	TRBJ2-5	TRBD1	TGCGCCAGCAGCCCGGGACAGGCCCTTAGCGAGACCCAGTACTTC	CASSPGQALSETQYF
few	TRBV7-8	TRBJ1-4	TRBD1	TGTGCCAGCAGCCCGGGACAGCAATTGTTTTTT	CASSPGQQLFF
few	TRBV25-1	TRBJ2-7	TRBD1	TGTGCCAGCAGACCAGGGGGCAATTCCTACGAGCAGTACTTC	CASRPGGNSYEQYF
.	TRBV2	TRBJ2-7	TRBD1	TGTGCCAGCAGAAGACAGGGAAACGAGCAGTACTTC	CASRRQGNEQYF
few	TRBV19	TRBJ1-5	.	TGTGCCAGTAGTAGACCCGGTCAGCCCCAGCATTTT	CASSRPGQPQHF
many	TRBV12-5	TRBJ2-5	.	TGTGCTAGTGGTTCTCCGGGACCTCAAGAGACCCAGTACTTC	CASGSPGPQETQYF
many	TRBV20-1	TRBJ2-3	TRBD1	TGCAGTGCGAGGGACAGGGATGGAACGCAGTATTTT	CSARDRDGTQYF
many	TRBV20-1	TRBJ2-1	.	TGCAGTGCTAGATGGGGCGAGGGTGAGCAGTTCTTC	CSARWGEGEQFF
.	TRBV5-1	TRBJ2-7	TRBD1	TGCGCCAGCAGCCCTTCAACAGGGGCTTTCCACGAGCAGTACTTC	CASSPSTGAFHEQYF
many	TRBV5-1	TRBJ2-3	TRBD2	TGCGCCAGCAGCTCGGGACTAGCGGGAGGGCCTTGGGCAGATACGCAGTATTTT	CASSSGLAGGPWADTQYF
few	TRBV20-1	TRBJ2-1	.	TGCAGTGCTAGAGGCACCCTAGACACCTACAATGAGCAGTTCTTC	CSARGTLDTYNEQFF
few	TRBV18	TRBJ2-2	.	TGTGCCAGCTCACCACCCCCTAGTGTGCGATACACCGGGGAGCTGTTTTTT	CASSPPPSVRYTGELFF
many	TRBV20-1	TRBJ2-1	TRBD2	TGCAGTGCTACCCGACTAGCGGGAGGGTTTTACAATGAGCAGTTCTTC	CSATRLAGGFYNEQFF
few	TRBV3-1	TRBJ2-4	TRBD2	TGTGCCAGCAGCACTCCGACTAGCGGGGGAGTCAAAAACATTCAGTACTTC	CASSTPTSGGVKNIQYF
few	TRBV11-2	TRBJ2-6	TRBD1	TGTGCCAGCAGCCTCAGGGGGCTCGGGGCCAACGTCCTGACTTTC	CASSLRGLGANVLTF
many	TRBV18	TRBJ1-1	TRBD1	TGTGCCAGCTCACCTCTGGACAGGGGGAACACTGAAGCTTTCTTT	CASSPLDRGNTEAFF
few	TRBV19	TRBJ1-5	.	TGTGCCAGTAGTATAGTCTCGGGCCGACAGCCCCAGCATTTT	CASSIVSGRQPQHF
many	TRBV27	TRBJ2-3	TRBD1	TGTGCCAGCAGTTTCCGGGACAGGAAAACGGATACGCAGTATTTT	CASSFRDRKTDTQYF
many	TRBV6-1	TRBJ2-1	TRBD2	TGTGCCAGCAGGGATAGCGGGAGGGTTTACAATGAGCAGTTCTTC	CASRDSGRVYNEQFF
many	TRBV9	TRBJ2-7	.	TGTGCCAGCAGCGTAGACGAAAGAGTATACGAGCAGTACTTC	CASSVDERVYEQYF
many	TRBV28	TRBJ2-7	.	TGTGCCAGCAGCGATATGCTGTTGGCTAGCGCCAACTACGAGCAGTACTTC	CASSDMLLASANYEQYF
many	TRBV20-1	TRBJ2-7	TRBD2	TGCAGTGCTAGAGACATAGCGGGAGCGGGTGGATCCTACGAGCAGTACTTC	CSARDIAGAGGSYEQYF